Following are 29 T cell receptor beta chains from one sample sequenced in a study of T cell responses to AZD1222 COVID-19 vaccine. The data were produced by immunoSEQ multiplex PCR, yet TCRdb's version contains in-frame clones alone and is incomplete. The data hold about 120,000 clones, with 80% to 95% observed a single time. Source: peripheral blood, taken on day 0 of AZD1222 vaccination. All receptors derive from an adult in good health.

This chain joins TRBV27 and TRBJ1-6, with D uncertain. Germline loops: CDR1 MNHEY, CDR2 SMNVEV (reference sequence). This CDR3 has 15 amino acids. V lost 7 bases to trimming and J lost 7 bases, with 17 bases between them. CDR3 in amino acids: CASTTWEIGNSPLHF. The CDR3 DNA sequence: TGTGCCAGCACTACCTGGGAAATTGGGAATTCACCCCTCCACTTT.

The V and J genes are TRBV25-1 and TRBJ1-2; 7 bases are shared with TRBD1. Per germline, CDR1 MGHDK and CDR2 SYGVNS. The ends lost 3 bases at V and 4 bases at J; junction bases unmatched: 8. The CDR3 spans 15 residues. The CDR3 nucleotides are TGTGCCAGCAGTGATCCTAGGGGGCTCAGCTATGGCTACACCTTC. It is translated as CASSDPRGLSYGYTF.

This clone appeared once. The chain links TRBV30 to TRBJ2-2; 7 bases match TRBD1. Germline assignment: CDR1 GTSNPN and CDR2 SVGIG (reference sequence). V lost 1 base, J lost 8 bases, and 7 bases stayed unmatched. The CDR3 extends over 14 amino acids. CDR3 loop: CAWSAHRGAGELFF. The CDR3 DNA reads as TGTGCCTGGAGTGCCCACAGGGGAGCGGGGGAGCTGTTTTTT.

V is TRBV19 and J is TRBJ2-1, with no clear D. Trimming removed 5 bases at V and 2 bases at J, with 7 bases between. The CDR3 loop spans 13 amino acids. Germline-derived CDR1 and CDR2 are LNHDA and SQIVND (reference sequence). The DNA of the CDR3 is TGTGCCAGTAGTGCCTCTACCTACAATGAGCAGTTCTTC. This translates into CASSASTYNEQFF. The variable domain in full, with the rest retrieved from reference TRBV19 and TRBJ2-1, is DGGITQSPKYLFRKEGQNVTLSCEQNLNHDAMYWYRQDPGQGLRLIYYSQIVNDFQKGDIAEGYSVSREKKESFPLTVTSAQKNPTAFYLCASSASTYNEQFFGPGTRLTVL.

This sequence joins TRBV5-1 and TRBJ1-1; D might be TRBD1 (6 bases). Trimming stripped 4 bases from V and 1 base from J, with 14 bases between. Germline values: CDR1 SGHRS, CDR2 YFSETQ. The CDR3 is 15 residues long. In DNA, the CDR3 is TGCGCCAGCAGCGGGTGGGGACAAACGAACACTGAAGCTTTCTTT. Protein: CASSGWGQTNTEAFF.

The chain employs TRBV12-3 or TRBV12-4 and TRBJ1-4; D is perhaps TRBD1 (5 bases). Trimming cost V 8 bases and J 10 bases, with 14 bases left between them. The CDR3 sequence is 12 residues long. CDR3: CASGGRFGKLFF. Here the CDR3 DNA reads TGTGCCAGCGGGGGTCGATTTGGAAAACTGTTTTTT.

This chain connects TRBV5-4 to TRBJ2-7; D gene unclear. Germline-derived CDR1 and CDR2 are SGHNT and YYREEE (reference sequence). The CDR3 has 14 amino acids. With 1 base removed from V and 2 bases from J, the gap between germline ends came to 10 bases. Here the CDR3 DNA reads TGTGCCAGCAGCTTGTTCAACAGCCCCTACGAGCAGTACTTC. This codes for CASSLFNSPYEQYF.

The chain is built from TRBV3-1 (or the pseudogene TRBV3-2) and TRBJ1-2, with 11 bases that match TRBD1. Germline assignment: CDR1 LGHDT and CDR2 YNNKEL (reference sequence). The CDR3 extends over 16 amino acids. After removal of 3 bases from V and 2 bases from J, the junction contained 5 bases not matched to a gene. The CDR3 reads CASSHGGQGGNYGYTF. Here the CDR3 DNA reads TGTGCCAGCAGCCACGGGGGACAGGGGGGAAACTATGGCTACACCTTC.

The V gene is TRBV30, the J gene TRBJ1-1, with a tentative D call TRBD1 (5 bases). Germline-derived CDR1 and CDR2 are GTSNPN and SVGIG (reference sequence). Trimming took off 0 bases at V and 3 bases at J, with 17 bases between the two ends. The CDR3 sequence is 16 residues long. The CDR3 coding sequence is TGTGCCTGGAGTGTATCTGCTCGGGGGTGGGACACTGAAGCTTTCTTT. Its translation: CAWSVSARGWDTEAFF. Complete variable domain (other parts from reference TRBV30 and TRBJ1-1): SQTIHQWPATLVQPVGSPLSLECTVEGTSNPNLYWYRQAAGRGLQLLFYSVGIGQISSEVPQNLSASRPQDRQFILSSKKLLLSDSGFYLCAWSVSARGWDTEAFFGQGTRLTVV.

The genes are TRBV7-9 and TRBJ1-6; D is uncertain. V lost 1 base to trimming and J lost 5 bases, with 3 bases between them. The CDR3 loop spans 13 amino acids. Germline V gene sequence: CDR1 SEHNR, CDR2 FQNEAQ (reference sequence). The CDR3 spells CASSLEHNSPLHF. The CDR3 nucleotides read TGTGCCAGCAGCTTAGAACATAATTCACCCCTCCACTTT.

The gene calls are TRBV12-3 or TRBV12-4 and TRBJ1-2, with TRBD1 as a possible D gene (6 bases). V lost 7 bases to trimming and J lost 2 bases, with 11 bases between them. This CDR3 region has 13 residues. The CDR3 nucleotides read TGTGCCAGCAACCCGGGACACAACTATGGCTACACCTTC. This encodes CASNPGHNYGYTF.

This chain joins TRBV7-8 and TRBJ1-2; 10 bases fit TRBD1. Germline V lookup: CDR1 SGHVS, CDR2 FQNEAQ. The CDR3 has 14 residues. V was clipped by 5 bases and J by 8 bases; unmatched bases: 8. This CDR3 reads CASSPRDRGLGYTF. CDR3 DNA: TGTGCCAGCAGCCCGAGGGACAGGGGTCTGGGCTACACCTTC.

The CDR3 sequence: CASSSLALNTGELFF. In nucleotides, the CDR3 is TGTGCCAGCAGCTCCCTCGCCTTAAACACCGGGGAGCTGTTTTTT. V and J are TRBV7-8 and TRBJ2-2; D call uncertain. The CDR3 is 15 residues long. CDR1 is SGHVS, CDR2 FQNEAQ, per germline. V was clipped by 4 bases and J by 2 bases, with 11 bases between them.

The CDR3 DNA sequence: TGTGCCACCAGTGACCCGACTAGTTTAGGCGGGGAGCTGTTTTTT. It encodes CATSDPTSLGGELFF. This chain uses TRBV24-1 with TRBJ2-2; D possibly corresponds to TRBD2 (6 bases). The germline V gene encodes CDR1 KGHDR and CDR2 SFDVKD. V lost 4 bases to trimming and J lost 7 bases, with 15 bases between them. CDR3 length: 15 residues.

V is TRBV5-1 and J is TRBJ1-3; D unclear. The V end was cut by 0 bases, the J end by 4 bases, with 8 bases between. CDR3 length: 14 amino acids. Germline V gene sequence: CDR1 SGHRS, CDR2 YFSETQ. CDR3 in amino acids: CASSLGQDGNTIYF. CDR3 coding DNA: TGCGCCAGCAGCTTGGGGCAAGACGGAAACACCATATATTTT.

This chain uses TRBV6-5 with TRBJ1-1, with D possibly TRBD1 on 5 matching bases. The CDR3 runs to 15 residues. The germline V gene encodes CDR1 MNHEY and CDR2 SVGAGI. The V gene lost 0 bases and the J gene lost 5 bases, with 13 bases spanning the gap. In nucleotides, the CDR3 is TGTGCCAGCAGTTACTCGCGGGTCAGGGTTACTGAAGCTTTCTTT. It specifies CASSYSRVRVTEAFF.

The chain has TRBV10-2 and TRBJ1-5, with a weak D call TRBD1 (5 bases). This CDR3 spans 14 amino acids. V gave up 3 bases and J gave up 5 bases, with 11 bases separating them. Looked up from germline, CDR1 is WSHSY and CDR2 is SAAADI. For the CDR3, the DNA is TGCGCCAGCAGTGACAGGGCCGGTGATCAGCCCCAGCATTTT. Encoded protein: CASSDRAGDQPQHF.

The chain uses TRBV12-5 and TRBJ1-6; D is perhaps TRBD1 (5 bases). The germline V gene encodes CDR1 LGHNT and CDR2 FRNRAP. This CDR3 contains 14 residues. Trimming stripped 5 bases from V and 4 bases from J, with 9 bases between. Here the CDR3 reads CASGEGLYNSPLHF. DNA for the CDR3: TGTGCTAGTGGTGAGGGACTTTATAATTCACCCCTCCACTTT.

The chain recombines TRBV19 with TRBJ1-1, with D tentatively TRBD1 (5 bases). Germline CDR1 reads LNHDA; CDR2 reads SQIVND (reference sequence). The CDR3 is 17 amino acids. Trimming left V 5 bases short and J 7 bases short, with 26 bases between. The DNA of the CDR3 is TGTGCCAGTAGTTCTGCCACCCAGCGGCCTCTTGGGGGTGAAGCTTTCTTT. This encodes CASSSATQRPLGGEAFF.

J is TRBJ1-3 and V is TRBV24-1; D gene unclear. V lost 5 bases and J lost 3, with 7 bases in between. This CDR3 has 13 amino acids. Germline loops: CDR1 KGHDR, CDR2 SFDVKD. This chain's CDR3 is CATSGPLGNTIYF. The DNA of the CDR3 is TGTGCCACCAGTGGCCCTCTTGGAAACACCATATATTTT.

In this sample, this clone turned up a few times. This chain joins TRBV12-2 and TRBJ2-7. TRBV12-2 is listed as a pseudogene. The CDR3 spans 14 residues. Here the CDR3 reads CALSRLKGFYEQYF. For the CDR3, the DNA is TGTGCACTAAGTCGTCTCAAAGGATTCTACGAGCAGTACTTC.

The chain combines TRBV19 with TRBJ2-2; a possible D gene is TRBD1 (7 bases). Germline values: CDR1 LNHDA, CDR2 SQIVND (reference sequence). Deletions cut 3 bases from V and 5 bases from J, with 16 bases between. The CDR3 contains 16 residues. The CDR3 DNA reads as TGTGCCAGTAGTATTGGGGGGACAGCTTCTACCGGGGAGCTGTTTTTT. The encoded protein is CASSIGGTASTGELFF.

This clone has more than one count but fewer than ten. V and J are TRBV7-8 and TRBJ1-1; D not certain. Germline loops: CDR1 SGHVS, CDR2 FQNEAQ. This CDR3 is built from 14 residues. Trimming stripped 0 bases from V and 5 bases from J, with 10 bases between. CDR3 sequence (DNA): TGTGCCAGCAGCTTAGCAGGGATGGCAACTGAAGCTTTCTTT. Its protein product is CASSLAGMATEAFF.

The chain recombines TRBV30 with TRBJ1-6, with a possible D match to TRBD1 (5 bases). From germline, CDR1 is GTSNPN and CDR2 SVGIG (reference sequence). V gave up 3 bases and J gave up 12 bases, with 15 bases separating them. The CDR3 contains 13 residues. The CDR3 is CAWRPTGAGPLHF. CDR3 sequence (DNA): TGTGCCTGGAGGCCGACCGGGGCGGGACCCCTCCACTTT.

The rearrangement uses TRBV30 and TRBJ1-1, with TRBD1 identical over 9 bases. CDR3 length: 15 amino acids. After removal of 2 bases from V and 1 base from J, the junction contained 5 bases not matched to a gene. Germline V gives CDR1 GTSNPN, CDR2 SVGIG (reference sequence). The CDR3 here is CAWSMTGGWNTEAFF. DNA of the CDR3: TGTGCCTGGAGTATGACAGGGGGATGGAACACTGAAGCTTTCTTT.

This chain links TRBV5-1 with TRBJ1-6; 8 nucleotides line up with TRBD1. The CDR3 sequence is 14 residues long. CDR1 is SGHRS, CDR2 YFSETQ, per germline. V was clipped by 5 bases and J by 12 bases; unmatched bases: 10. The CDR3 region has the DNA TGCGCCAGCAGGGTTTGGGCAGGGGGCGAACCCCTCCACTTT. This gives the protein CASRVWAGGEPLHF.

The rearrangement links TRBV5-1 to TRBJ1-2; a possible D gene is TRBD1 (5 bases). Germline CDR1 is SGHRS and CDR2 is YFSETQ. V gave up 0 bases and J gave up 2 bases, with 8 bases separating them. This CDR3 region has 14 residues. CDR3 DNA sequence: TGCGCCAGCAGCTTGGCCGGGGGAAACTATGGCTACACCTTC. It encodes CASSLAGGNYGYTF.

The chain couples TRBV9 to TRBJ2-5; TRBD2 aligns across 13 bases. Germline-derived CDR1 and CDR2 are SGDLS and YYNGEE. After removal of 4 bases from V and 5 bases from J, the junction contained 8 bases not matched to a gene. CDR3 length: 16 residues. This CDR3 is CASSRGLAGVSETQYF. The CDR3, as DNA: TGTGCCAGCAGCCGAGGACTAGCGGGGGTCTCGGAGACCCAGTACTTC.

J is TRBJ2-5 and V is TRBV6-5; 8 bases are a match to TRBD2. This CDR3 spans 16 amino acids. Trimming at V came to 2 bases and at J to 4 bases, leaving 9 bases not matched to a gene. Germline lookup yields CDR1 MNHEY and CDR2 SVGAGI. CDR3 coding DNA: TGTGCCAGCAGTTACGCACCGGGACTAGTTAGAGAGACCCAGTACTTC. This gives the protein CASSYAPGLVRETQYF.